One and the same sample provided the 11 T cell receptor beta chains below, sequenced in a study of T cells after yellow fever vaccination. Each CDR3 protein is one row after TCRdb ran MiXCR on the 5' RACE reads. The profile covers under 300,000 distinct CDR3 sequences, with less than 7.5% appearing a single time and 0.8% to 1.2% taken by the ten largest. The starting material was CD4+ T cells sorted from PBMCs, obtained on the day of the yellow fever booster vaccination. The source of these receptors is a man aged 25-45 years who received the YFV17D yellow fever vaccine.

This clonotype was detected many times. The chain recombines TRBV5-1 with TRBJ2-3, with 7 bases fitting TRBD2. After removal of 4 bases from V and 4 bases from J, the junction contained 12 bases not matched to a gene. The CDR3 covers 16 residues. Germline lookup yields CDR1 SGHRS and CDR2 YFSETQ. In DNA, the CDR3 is TGCGCCAGCAGCAGCGTCCGGACTAGTGCGGCAGATACGCAGTATTTT. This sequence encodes CASSSVRTSAADTQYF. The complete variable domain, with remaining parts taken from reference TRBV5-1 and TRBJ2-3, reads KAGVTQTPRYLIKTRGQQVTLSCSPISGHRSVSWYQQTPGQGLQFLFEYFSETQRNKGNFPGRFSGRQFSNSRSEMNVSTLELGDSALYLCASSSVRTSAADTQYFGPGTRLTVL.

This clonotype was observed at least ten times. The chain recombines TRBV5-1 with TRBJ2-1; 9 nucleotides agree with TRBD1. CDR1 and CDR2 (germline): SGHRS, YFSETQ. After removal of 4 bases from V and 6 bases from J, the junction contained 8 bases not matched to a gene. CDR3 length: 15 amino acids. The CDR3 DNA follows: TGCGCCAGCAGCGCGACGGGGACAGGGCGCAATGAGCAGTTCTTC. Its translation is CASSATGTGRNEQFF.

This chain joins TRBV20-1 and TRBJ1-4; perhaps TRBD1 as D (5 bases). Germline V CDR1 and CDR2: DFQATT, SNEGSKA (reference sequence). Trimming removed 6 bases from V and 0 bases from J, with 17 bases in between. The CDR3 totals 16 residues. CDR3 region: CSANIGGKTTNEKLFF. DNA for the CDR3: TGCAGTGCAAACATCGGGGGAAAAACAACTAATGAAAAACTGTTTTTT.

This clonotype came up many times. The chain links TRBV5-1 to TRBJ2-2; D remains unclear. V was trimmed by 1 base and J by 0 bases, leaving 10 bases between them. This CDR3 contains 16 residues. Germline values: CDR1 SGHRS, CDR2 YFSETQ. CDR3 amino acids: CASSLRVSTNTGELFF. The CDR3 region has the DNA TGCGCCAGCAGCTTGCGGGTGTCGACGAACACCGGGGAGCTGTTTTTT. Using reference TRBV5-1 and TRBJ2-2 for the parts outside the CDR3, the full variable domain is KAGVTQTPRYLIKTRGQQVTLSCSPISGHRSVSWYQQTPGQGLQFLFEYFSETQRNKGNFPGRFSGRQFSNSRSEMNVSTLELGDSALYLCASSLRVSTNTGELFFGEGSRLTVL.

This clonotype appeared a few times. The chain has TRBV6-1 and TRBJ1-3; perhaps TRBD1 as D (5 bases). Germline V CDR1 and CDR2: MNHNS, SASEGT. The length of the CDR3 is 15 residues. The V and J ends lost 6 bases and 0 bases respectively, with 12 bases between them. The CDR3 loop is CASSKGTVSGNTIYF. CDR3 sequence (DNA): TGTGCCAGCAGCAAAGGGACTGTCTCTGGAAACACCATATATTTT.

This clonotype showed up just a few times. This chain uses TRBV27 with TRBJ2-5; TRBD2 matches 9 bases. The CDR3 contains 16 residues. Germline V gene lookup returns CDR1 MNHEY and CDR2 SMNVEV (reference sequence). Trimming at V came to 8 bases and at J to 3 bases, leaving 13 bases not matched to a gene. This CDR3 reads CASGPLGTSRKETQYF. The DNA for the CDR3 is TGTGCCAGCGGGCCCCTCGGGACTAGCCGTAAAGAGACCCAGTACTTC.

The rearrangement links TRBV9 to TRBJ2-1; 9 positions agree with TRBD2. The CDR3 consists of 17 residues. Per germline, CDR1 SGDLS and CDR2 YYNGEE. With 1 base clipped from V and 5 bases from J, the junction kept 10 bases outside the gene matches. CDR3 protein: CASSVSASGNGDNEQFF. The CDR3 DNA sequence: TGTGCCAGCAGCGTAAGTGCTAGCGGGAACGGTGACAATGAGCAGTTCTTC.

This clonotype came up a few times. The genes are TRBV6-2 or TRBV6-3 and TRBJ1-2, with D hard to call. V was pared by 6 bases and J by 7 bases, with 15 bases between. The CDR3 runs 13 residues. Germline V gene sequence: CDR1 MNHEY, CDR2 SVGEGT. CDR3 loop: CASSPRRVVGYTF. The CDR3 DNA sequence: TGTGCCAGCAGCCCCCGGCGGGTAGTTGGCTACACCTTC.

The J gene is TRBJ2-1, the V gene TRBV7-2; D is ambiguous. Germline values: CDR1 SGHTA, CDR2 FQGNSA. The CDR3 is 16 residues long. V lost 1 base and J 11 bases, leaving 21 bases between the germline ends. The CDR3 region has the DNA TGTGCCAGCAGCTTAGGGAGTATGGGCCACGCTCCTCAGCAGTTCTTC. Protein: CASSLGSMGHAPQQFF.

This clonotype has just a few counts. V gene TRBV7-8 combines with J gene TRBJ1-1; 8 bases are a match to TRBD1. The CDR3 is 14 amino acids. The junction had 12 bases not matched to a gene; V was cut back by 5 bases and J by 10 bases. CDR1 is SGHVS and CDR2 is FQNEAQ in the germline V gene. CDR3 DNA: TGTGCCAGCAGCGACCGGGACAGGATGGTGGTAGCTTTCTTT. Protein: CASSDRDRMVVAFF.

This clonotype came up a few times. The CDR3 loop is CSARTGGRVQPQHF. Written as DNA, the CDR3 is TGCAGTGCCAGGACAGGGGGAAGGGTACAGCCCCAGCATTTT. V is TRBV20-1 and J is TRBJ1-5; 10 bases agree with TRBD1. This CDR3 comprises 14 residues. CDR1 and CDR2 from the germline V gene are DFQATT and SNEGSKA (reference sequence). Trimming took 6 bases from V and 7 from J; bases not matched to a gene: 9.